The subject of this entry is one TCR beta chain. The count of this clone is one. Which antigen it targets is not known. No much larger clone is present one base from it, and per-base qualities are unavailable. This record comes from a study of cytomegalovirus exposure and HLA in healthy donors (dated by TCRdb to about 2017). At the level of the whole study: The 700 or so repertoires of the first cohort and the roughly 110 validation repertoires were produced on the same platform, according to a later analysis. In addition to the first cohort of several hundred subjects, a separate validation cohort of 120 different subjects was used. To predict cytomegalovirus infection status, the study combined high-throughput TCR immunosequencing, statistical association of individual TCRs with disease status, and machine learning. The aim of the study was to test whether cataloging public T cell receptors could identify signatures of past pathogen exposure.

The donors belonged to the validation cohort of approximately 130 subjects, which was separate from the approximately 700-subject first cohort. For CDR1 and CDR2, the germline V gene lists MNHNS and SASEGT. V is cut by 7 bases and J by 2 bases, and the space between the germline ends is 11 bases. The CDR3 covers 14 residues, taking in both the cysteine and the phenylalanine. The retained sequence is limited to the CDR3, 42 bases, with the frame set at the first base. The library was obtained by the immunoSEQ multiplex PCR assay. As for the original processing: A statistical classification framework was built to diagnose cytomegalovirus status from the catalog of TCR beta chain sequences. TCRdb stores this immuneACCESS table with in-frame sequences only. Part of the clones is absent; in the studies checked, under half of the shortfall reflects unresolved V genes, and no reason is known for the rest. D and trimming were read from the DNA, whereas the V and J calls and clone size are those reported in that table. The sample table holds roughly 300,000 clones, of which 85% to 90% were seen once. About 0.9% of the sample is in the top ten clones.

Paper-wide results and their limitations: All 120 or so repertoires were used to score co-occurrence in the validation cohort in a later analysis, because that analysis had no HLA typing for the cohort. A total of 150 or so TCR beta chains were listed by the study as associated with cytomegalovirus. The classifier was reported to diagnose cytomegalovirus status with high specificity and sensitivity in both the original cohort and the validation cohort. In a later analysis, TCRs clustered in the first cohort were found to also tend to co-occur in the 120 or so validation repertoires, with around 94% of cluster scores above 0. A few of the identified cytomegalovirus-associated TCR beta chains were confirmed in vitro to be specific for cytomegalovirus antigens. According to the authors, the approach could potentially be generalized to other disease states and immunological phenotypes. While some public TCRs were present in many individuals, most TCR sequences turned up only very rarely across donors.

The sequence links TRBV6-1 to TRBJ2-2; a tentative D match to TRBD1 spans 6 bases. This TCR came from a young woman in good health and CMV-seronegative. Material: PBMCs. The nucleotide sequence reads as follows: TGTGCCAGCATCCCGGGACAAAACACCGGGGAGCTGTTTTTT. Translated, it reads CASIPGQNTGELFF.